A selection of T cell receptor beta chains follows, all from one sample in a study of blood T cell repertoires in COVID-19. Sequencing was performed with immunoSEQ multiplex PCR; in TCRdb, only in-frame clones are kept and a portion is missing. The sample lists approximately 230,000 clones; about 85% were seen once. Sequencing input: peripheral blood. All receptors derive from a man aged 18 to 30 with active or convalescent COVID-19. The CDR3 runs from the conserved cysteine through the conserved F or W. Fields, in order: J gene, clone size, V gene, D gene, CDR3 protein, CDR3 DNA. D genes are given only for firm matches. Clone size, where shown, is once, few, many, or a class for clones that have expanded.

TRBJ2-7,.,TRBV13,TRBD1,CASATGTGGLEQYF,TGTGCCAGTGCAACCGGGACAGGGGGCCTCGAGCAGTACTTC
TRBJ2-5,.,TRBV2,TRBD1,CASSGDRGGETQYF,TGTGCCAGCAGTGGGGACAGGGGTGGAGAGACCCAGTACTTC
TRBJ2-2,.,TRBV5-1,TRBD2,CASSLASGGAGTGELFF,TGCGCCAGCAGCTTGGCTAGCGGGGGGGCCGGAACCGGGGAGCTGTTTTTT
TRBJ2-1,.,TRBV9,.,CASSVDFNEQFF,TGTGCCAGCAGCGTAGACTTCAATGAGCAGTTCTTC
TRBJ2-1,.,TRBV15,.,CATSRDGTPYNEQFF,TGTGCCACCAGCAGAGATGGGACACCTTACAATGAGCAGTTCTTC
TRBJ2-1,.,TRBV5-1,TRBD1,CASSGGQGTDEQFF,TGCGCCAGCAGCGGGGGACAGGGCACGGATGAGCAGTTCTTC
TRBJ2-7,.,TRBV12-3/TRBV12-4,.,CASRGQSYEQYF,TGTGCCAGCAGAGGACAGTCCTACGAGCAGTACTTC
TRBJ1-3,.,TRBV28,TRBD1,CASSGQGASSGNTIYF,TGTGCCAGCAGTGGACAGGGGGCGAGCTCTGGAAACACCATATATTTT
TRBJ2-2,few,TRBV7-2,TRBD1,CASSLGQGIAGELFF,TGTGCCAGCAGCTTGGGACAGGGGATCGCCGGGGAGCTGTTTTTT
TRBJ1-3,once,TRBV7-9,.,CASSPPTPTSGNTIYF,TGTGCCAGCAGCCCCCCGACACCTACCTCTGGAAACACCATATATTTT
TRBJ1-1,few,TRBV2,TRBD1,CASSKVRGETEAFF,TGTGCCAGCAGTAAAGTCAGGGGGGAGACTGAAGCTTTCTTT
TRBJ1-1,.,TRBV19,.,CASGIRDTEAFF,TGTGCGTCCGGGATTCGGGACACTGAAGCTTTCTTT
TRBJ2-7,.,TRBV7-2,.,CASSSDISYEQYF,TGTGCCAGCAGCTCGGACATCTCCTACGAGCAGTACTTC
TRBJ2-5,.,TRBV6-1,.,CASSEGVWPGKETQYF,TGTGCCAGCAGTGAAGGGGTCTGGCCGGGGAAAGAGACCCAGTACTTC
TRBJ2-5,.,TRBV11-2,TRBD2,CASSLDVLAGVFAETQYF,TGTGCCAGCAGCTTAGATGTACTAGCGGGGGTTTTTGCGGAGACCCAGTACTTC
TRBJ1-3,.,TRBV7-2,.,CASSLEGSRPISGNTIYF,TGTGCCAGCAGCTTAGAGGGGTCGCGTCCGATCTCTGGAAACACCATATATTTT
TRBJ2-3,.,TRBV4-3,.,CASSQEGSETGPTDTQYF,TGCGCCAGCAGCCAAGAAGGGTCGGAAACAGGGCCCACAGATACGCAGTATTTT
TRBJ1-3,few,TRBV18,.,CASSPRVSGNTIYF,TGTGCCAGCTCACCCCGAGTCTCTGGAAACACCATATATTTT
TRBJ2-1,.,TRBV19,TRBD2,CASKLRLAGGPDVQGEQFF,TGTGCCAGTAAATTGCGCCTAGCGGGGGGTCCGGACGTCCAGGGTGAGCAGTTCTTC
TRBJ1-1,.,TRBV7-8,.,CASSLVSGSTEAFF,TGTGCCAGCAGCTTAGTATCCGGTTCTACTGAAGCTTTCTTT
TRBJ2-5,.,TRBV19,TRBD2,CASSIFSSGAETQYF,TGTGCCAGTAGTATATTTTCTAGCGGGGCGGAGACCCAGTACTTC
TRBJ2-3,.,TRBV12-5,.,CASGLTPGLAFLYF,TGTGCTAGTGGTTTGACCCCGGGGCTAGCGTTTTTGTATTTT
TRBJ2-5,.,TRBV7-7,.,CASSRIPDGGETQYF,TGTGCTAGCAGCCGGATTCCAGACGGGGGTGAGACCCAGTACTTC
TRBJ2-5,.,TRBV2,.,CASSTQETQYF,TGTGCCAGCAGTACTCAAGAGACCCAGTACTTC
TRBJ1-2,.,TRBV30,.,CAWSVGQPRNYGYTF,TGTGCCTGGAGTGTAGGACAGCCTCGAAACTATGGCTACACCTTC
TRBJ2-6,.,TRBV7-2,TRBD2,CASSWGGNGANVLTF,TGTGCCAGCAGCTGGGGGGGAAATGGGGCCAACGTCCTGACTTTC
TRBJ1-1,.,TRBV30,.,CAWGPGNTEAFF,TGTGCCTGGGGCCCAGGGAACACTGAAGCTTTCTTT